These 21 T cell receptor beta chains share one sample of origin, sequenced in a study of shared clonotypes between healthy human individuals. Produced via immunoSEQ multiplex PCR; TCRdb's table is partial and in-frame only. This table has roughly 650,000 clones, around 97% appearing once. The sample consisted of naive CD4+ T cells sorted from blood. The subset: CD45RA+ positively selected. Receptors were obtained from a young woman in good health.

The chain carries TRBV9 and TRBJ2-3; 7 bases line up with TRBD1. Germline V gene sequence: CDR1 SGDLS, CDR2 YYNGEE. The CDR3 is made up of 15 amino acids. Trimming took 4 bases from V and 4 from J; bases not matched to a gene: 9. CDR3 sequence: CASSKSGQLPDTQYF. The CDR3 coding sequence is TGTGCCAGCAGCAAGTCGGGACAGCTCCCAGATACGCAGTATTTT.

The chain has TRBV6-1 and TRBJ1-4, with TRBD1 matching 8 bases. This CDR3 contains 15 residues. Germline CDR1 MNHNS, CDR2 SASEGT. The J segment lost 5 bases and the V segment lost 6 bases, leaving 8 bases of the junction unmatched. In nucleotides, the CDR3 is TGTGCCAGCAGCACCGGGACAGGTGTGAATGAAAAACTGTTTTTT. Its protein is CASSTGTGVNEKLFF.

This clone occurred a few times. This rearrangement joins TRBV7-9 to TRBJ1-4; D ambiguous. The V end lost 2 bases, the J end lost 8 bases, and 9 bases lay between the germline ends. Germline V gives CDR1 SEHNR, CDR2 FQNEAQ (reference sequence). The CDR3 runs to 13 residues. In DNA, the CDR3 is TGTGCCAGCAGCTTAACTGGTCAGGAAAAACTGTTTTTT. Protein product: CASSLTGQEKLFF.

For the CDR3, the DNA is TGTGCCAGTAGTAAACAACCGACAGAGACCTACGAGCAGTACTTC. Its translation: CASSKQPTETYEQYF. The gene calls are TRBV19 and TRBJ2-7; possibly TRBD1 for D (5 bases). Germline assignment: CDR1 LNHDA and CDR2 SQIVND (reference sequence). The V end was cut by 4 bases, the J end by 2 bases, with 15 bases between. There are 15 residues in the CDR3.

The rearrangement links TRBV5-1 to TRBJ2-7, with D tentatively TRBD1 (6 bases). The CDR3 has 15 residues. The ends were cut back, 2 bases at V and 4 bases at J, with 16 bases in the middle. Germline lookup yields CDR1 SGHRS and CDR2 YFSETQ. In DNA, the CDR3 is TGCGCCAGCAGCTTACAGGGTTCGAGTTTTTACGAGCAGTACTTC. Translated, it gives CASSLQGSSFYEQYF.

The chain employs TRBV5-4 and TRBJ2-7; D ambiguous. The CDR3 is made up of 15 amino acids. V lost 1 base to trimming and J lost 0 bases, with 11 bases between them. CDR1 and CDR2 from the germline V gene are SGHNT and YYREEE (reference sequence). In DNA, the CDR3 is TGTGCCAGCAGCTTGTCAACCCCCGGCTCCTACGAGCAGTACTTC. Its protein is CASSLSTPGSYEQYF.

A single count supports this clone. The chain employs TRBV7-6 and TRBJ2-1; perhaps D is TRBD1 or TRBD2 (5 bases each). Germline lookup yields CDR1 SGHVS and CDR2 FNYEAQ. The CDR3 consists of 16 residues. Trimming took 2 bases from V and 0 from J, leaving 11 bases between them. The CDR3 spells CASSLNPGTSYNEQFF. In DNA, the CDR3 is TGTGCCAGCAGCTTAAATCCCGGGACCTCCTACAATGAGCAGTTCTTC.

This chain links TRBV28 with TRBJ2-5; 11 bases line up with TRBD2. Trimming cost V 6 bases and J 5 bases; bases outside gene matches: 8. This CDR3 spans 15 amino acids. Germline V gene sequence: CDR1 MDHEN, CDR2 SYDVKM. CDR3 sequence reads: CASRRLAGWVETQYF. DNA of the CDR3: TGTGCCAGCAGGAGACTAGCGGGATGGGTGGAGACCCAGTACTTC.

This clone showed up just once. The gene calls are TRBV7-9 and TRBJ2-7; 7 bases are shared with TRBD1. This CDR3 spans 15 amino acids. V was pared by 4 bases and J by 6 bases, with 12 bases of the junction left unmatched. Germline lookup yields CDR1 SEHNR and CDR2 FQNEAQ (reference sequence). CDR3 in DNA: TGTGCCAGCAGCTCGATTGTGGGGCGACAGGGCGAGCAGTACTTC. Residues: CASSSIVGRQGEQYF.

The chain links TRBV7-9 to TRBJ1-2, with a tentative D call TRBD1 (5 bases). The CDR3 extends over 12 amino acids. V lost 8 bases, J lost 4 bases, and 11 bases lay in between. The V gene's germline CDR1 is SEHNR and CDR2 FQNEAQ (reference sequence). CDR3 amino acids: CASGTGGYGYTF. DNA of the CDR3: TGTGCCAGCGGGACGGGGGGCTATGGCTACACCTTC.

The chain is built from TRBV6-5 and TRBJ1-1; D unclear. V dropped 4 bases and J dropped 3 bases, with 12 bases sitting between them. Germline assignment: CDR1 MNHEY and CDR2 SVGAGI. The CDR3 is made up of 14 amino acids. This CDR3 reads CASSSRKVYTEAFF. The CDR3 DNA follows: TGTGCCAGCAGTTCCCGTAAGGTTTACACTGAAGCTTTCTTT.

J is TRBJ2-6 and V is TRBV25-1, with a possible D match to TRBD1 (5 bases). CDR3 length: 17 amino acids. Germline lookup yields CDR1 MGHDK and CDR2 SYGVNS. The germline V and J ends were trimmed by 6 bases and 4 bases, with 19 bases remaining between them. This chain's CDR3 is CASSPWVGQGGANVLTF. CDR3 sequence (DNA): TGTGCCAGCAGCCCGTGGGTGGGGCAAGGAGGGGCCAACGTCCTGACTTTC.

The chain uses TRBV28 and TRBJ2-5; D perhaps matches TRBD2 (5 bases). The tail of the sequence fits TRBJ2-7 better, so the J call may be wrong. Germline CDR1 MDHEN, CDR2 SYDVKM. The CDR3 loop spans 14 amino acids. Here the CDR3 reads CASSPLAGSYEQYF. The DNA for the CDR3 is TGTGCCAGCAGCCCTCTGGCGGGCTCCTACGAGCAGTACTTC.

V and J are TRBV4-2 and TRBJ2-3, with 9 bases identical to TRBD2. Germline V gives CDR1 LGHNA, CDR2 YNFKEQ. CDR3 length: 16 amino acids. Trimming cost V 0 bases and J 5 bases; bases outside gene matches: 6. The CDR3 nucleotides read TGTGCCAGCAGCCAAGAGGCGGGAGGGCCTAAAGATACGCAGTATTTT. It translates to CASSQEAGGPKDTQYF.

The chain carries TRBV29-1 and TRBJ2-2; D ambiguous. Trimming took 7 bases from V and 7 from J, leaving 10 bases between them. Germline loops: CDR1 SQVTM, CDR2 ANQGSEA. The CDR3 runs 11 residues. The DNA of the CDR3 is TGCAGCGCAGGAGCTTACGGGGAGCTGTTTTTT. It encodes CSAGAYGELFF.

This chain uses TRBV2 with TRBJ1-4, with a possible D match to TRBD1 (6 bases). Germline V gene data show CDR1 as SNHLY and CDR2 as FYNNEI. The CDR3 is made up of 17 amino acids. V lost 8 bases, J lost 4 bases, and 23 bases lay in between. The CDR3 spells CASAWQGQLKGNEKLFF. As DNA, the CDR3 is TGTGCCAGCGCGTGGCAGGGGCAATTAAAGGGTAATGAAAAACTGTTTTTT.

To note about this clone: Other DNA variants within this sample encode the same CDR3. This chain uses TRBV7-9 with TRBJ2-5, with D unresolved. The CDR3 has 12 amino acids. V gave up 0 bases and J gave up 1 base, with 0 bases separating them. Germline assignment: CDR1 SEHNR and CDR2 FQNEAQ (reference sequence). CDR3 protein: CASSLAQETQYF. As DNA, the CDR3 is TGTGCCAGCAGCTTAGCCCAAGAGACCCAGTACTTC.

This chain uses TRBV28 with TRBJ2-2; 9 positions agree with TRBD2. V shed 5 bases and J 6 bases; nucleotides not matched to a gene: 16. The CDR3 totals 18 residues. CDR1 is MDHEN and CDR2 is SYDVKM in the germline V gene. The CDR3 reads CASSPNLAGYSRPGELFF. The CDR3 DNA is TGTGCCAGCAGTCCAAATCTAGCGGGGTACAGTCGTCCCGGGGAGCTGTTTTTT.

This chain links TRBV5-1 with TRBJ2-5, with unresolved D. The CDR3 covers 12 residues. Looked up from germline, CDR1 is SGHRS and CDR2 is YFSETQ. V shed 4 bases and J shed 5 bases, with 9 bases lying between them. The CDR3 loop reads CASSAGRETQYF. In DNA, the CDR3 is TGCGCCAGCAGCGCTGGGCGGGAGACCCAGTACTTC.

CDR3 DNA sequence: TGTGCCAGCAGTTACTCTGGGGGGAGGGCGGGAGATACGCAGTATTTT. As protein: CASSYSGGRAGDTQYF. V is TRBV6-6 and J is TRBJ2-3; TRBD2 matches 7 bases. Germline-derived CDR1 and CDR2 are MNHNY and SVGAGI (reference sequence). This CDR3 contains 16 residues. V shed 0 bases and J 5 bases; nucleotides not matched to a gene: 8.

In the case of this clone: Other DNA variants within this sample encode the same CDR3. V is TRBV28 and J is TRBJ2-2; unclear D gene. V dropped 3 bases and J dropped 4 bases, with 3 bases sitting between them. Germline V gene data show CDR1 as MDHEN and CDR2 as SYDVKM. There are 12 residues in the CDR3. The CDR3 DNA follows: TGTGCCAGCAGTTTGGGCACCGGGGAGCTGTTTTTT. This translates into CASSLGTGELFF. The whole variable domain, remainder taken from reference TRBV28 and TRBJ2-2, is DVKVTQSSRYLVKRTGEKVFLECVQDMDHENMFWYRQDPGLGLRLIYFSYDVKMKEKGDIPEGYSVSREKKERFSLILESASTNQTSMYLCASSLGTGELFFGEGSRLTVL.